Listed below are T cell receptor beta chains from one sample, sequenced in a study of Ad26.COV2.S vaccination and SARS-CoV-2 variants. The method was immunoSEQ multiplex PCR; TCRdb's version includes in-frame clones alone and lacks a portion of them. The sample lists 300,000 to 350,000 clones, approximately 90% occurring once. This sample comprised peripheral blood, obtained in a trial of Ad26.COV2.S vaccine versus placebo. Receptor source: a person between 18 and 65 years old who received the Ad26.COV2.S COVID-19 vaccine or a placebo. Both conserved end residues are part of each CDR3. Each record gives: V gene, J gene, D gene, CDR3 protein. The D gene is left open where the match is weak.

v_call: TRBV19
j_call: TRBJ1-6
d_call: -
cdr3_aa: CASSIGHSNSPLHF

v_call: TRBV7-6
j_call: TRBJ2-7
d_call: -
cdr3_aa: CASSHGRPPYYEQYF

v_call: TRBV7-9
j_call: TRBJ1-5
d_call: TRBD1
cdr3_aa: CASSPTGGNQPQHF

v_call: TRBV9
j_call: TRBJ2-7
d_call: -
cdr3_aa: CASSVFPGNYEQYF

v_call: TRBV6-6
j_call: TRBJ1-6
d_call: -
cdr3_aa: CASSYAGYNSPLHF

v_call: TRBV7-9
j_call: TRBJ1-4
d_call: -
cdr3_aa: CASSLPWDGEKLFF

v_call: TRBV7-8
j_call: TRBJ1-1
d_call: TRBD1
cdr3_aa: CASSLVAGGNTEAFF

v_call: TRBV3-1/TRBV3-2
j_call: TRBJ1-6
d_call: TRBD1
cdr3_aa: CASSHKTGTGRSPLHF

v_call: TRBV7-3
j_call: TRBJ2-1
d_call: TRBD1
cdr3_aa: CASSPDGTGGNEQFF

v_call: TRBV27
j_call: TRBJ1-2
d_call: -
cdr3_aa: CASSFGGIGGYTF

v_call: TRBV3-1/TRBV3-2
j_call: TRBJ1-2
d_call: -
cdr3_aa: CASSQGSGYTF

v_call: TRBV11-2
j_call: TRBJ2-2
d_call: TRBD1
cdr3_aa: CASSLPGQGLTGELFF

v_call: TRBV18
j_call: TRBJ2-7
d_call: -
cdr3_aa: CASSQQGAYEQYF

v_call: TRBV12-3/TRBV12-4
j_call: TRBJ2-1
d_call: TRBD2
cdr3_aa: CASSWEGNEQFF

v_call: TRBV30
j_call: TRBJ2-7
d_call: -
cdr3_aa: CAWSVDRLYEQYF

v_call: TRBV7-6
j_call: TRBJ2-7
d_call: -
cdr3_aa: CASSLSPQLSYEQYF

v_call: TRBV5-4
j_call: TRBJ2-2
d_call: TRBD1
cdr3_aa: CATLPGQTNTGELFF

v_call: TRBV6-6
j_call: TRBJ1-1
d_call: -
cdr3_aa: CASSYSRPEAFF

v_call: TRBV5-4
j_call: TRBJ2-2
d_call: TRBD1
cdr3_aa: CASHPGTDTNTGELFF

v_call: TRBV6-5
j_call: TRBJ1-1
d_call: TRBD1
cdr3_aa: CATGETGAVDTEAFF

v_call: TRBV3-1/TRBV3-2
j_call: TRBJ2-5
d_call: -
cdr3_aa: CASKTTNQETQYF

v_call: TRBV27
j_call: TRBJ1-5
d_call: -
cdr3_aa: CASSFYGARNQPQHF

v_call: TRBV7-6
j_call: TRBJ2-3
d_call: -
cdr3_aa: CASSSWGADTQYF

v_call: TRBV19
j_call: TRBJ1-5
d_call: -
cdr3_aa: CASRPGEGNQPQHF

v_call: TRBV12-3/TRBV12-4
j_call: TRBJ1-2
d_call: -
cdr3_aa: CASSLSGSNGYTF

v_call: TRBV19
j_call: TRBJ1-4
d_call: -
cdr3_aa: CASNRGTPSLRANEKLFF

v_call: TRBV11-3
j_call: TRBJ2-1
d_call: -
cdr3_aa: CASSHIAANEQFF

v_call: TRBV4-2
j_call: TRBJ2-3
d_call: TRBD2
cdr3_aa: CASSQALSSGDTRTDTQYF

v_call: TRBV3-1/TRBV3-2
j_call: TRBJ1-6
d_call: -
cdr3_aa: CASSHYERRGPLHF

v_call: TRBV27
j_call: TRBJ2-7
d_call: -
cdr3_aa: CASSFTSGDVFYEQYF

v_call: TRBV7-9
j_call: TRBJ2-7
d_call: TRBD1
cdr3_aa: CASRDRQGRYEQYF

v_call: TRBV5-4
j_call: TRBJ2-2
d_call: TRBD1
cdr3_aa: CASSGDRGTGELFF

v_call: TRBV4-1
j_call: TRBJ2-5
d_call: TRBD1
cdr3_aa: CASSQGQGRETQYF

v_call: TRBV30
j_call: TRBJ1-5
d_call: -
cdr3_aa: CAWSVNSNQPQHF

v_call: TRBV5-4
j_call: TRBJ2-5
d_call: -
cdr3_aa: CASSLAGGPETQYF

v_call: TRBV18
j_call: TRBJ1-2
d_call: TRBD1
cdr3_aa: CASSPAQGSYGYTF

v_call: TRBV12-5
j_call: TRBJ1-1
d_call: -
cdr3_aa: CASGLVSGQYTEAFF

v_call: TRBV7-3
j_call: TRBJ1-1
d_call: TRBD1
cdr3_aa: CASRQIRGFTEAFF

v_call: TRBV7-9
j_call: TRBJ1-2
d_call: -
cdr3_aa: CASSTGSGRNYGYTF

v_call: TRBV5-6
j_call: TRBJ1-2
d_call: -
cdr3_aa: CASSEGPGGAGYTF

v_call: TRBV15
j_call: TRBJ2-2
d_call: -
cdr3_aa: CATSREGFFGVTGELFF

v_call: TRBV19
j_call: TRBJ1-6
d_call: -
cdr3_aa: CASTRTDFNSPLHF

v_call: TRBV5-5
j_call: TRBJ1-3
d_call: TRBD1
cdr3_aa: CASRPQGAGNTIYF

v_call: TRBV7-9
j_call: TRBJ2-1
d_call: -
cdr3_aa: CASSRVLEQFF

v_call: TRBV30
j_call: TRBJ2-1
d_call: -
cdr3_aa: CAWSVGDHNEQFF

v_call: TRBV4-2
j_call: TRBJ1-2
d_call: -
cdr3_aa: CASRDVGYGYTF

v_call: TRBV7-2
j_call: TRBJ1-1
d_call: -
cdr3_aa: CASSSPDREAFF

v_call: TRBV5-1
j_call: TRBJ2-7
d_call: TRBD1
cdr3_aa: CASSSHFRGTGTGVYEQYF

v_call: TRBV27
j_call: TRBJ2-7
d_call: -
cdr3_aa: CASSLWTTGVHYEQYF

v_call: TRBV27
j_call: TRBJ1-2
d_call: -
cdr3_aa: CASSSPRTGNYGYTF

v_call: TRBV18
j_call: TRBJ1-1
d_call: -
cdr3_aa: CASSPISPLAGTEAFF

v_call: TRBV7-9
j_call: TRBJ1-3
d_call: -
cdr3_aa: CASSLVAGSSGNTIYF

v_call: TRBV19
j_call: TRBJ1-2
d_call: -
cdr3_aa: CASRQELGPGYTF

v_call: TRBV28
j_call: TRBJ1-3
d_call: -
cdr3_aa: CASSLYRFGRVGGNTIYF